This passage covers 30 T cell receptor beta chains from one sample sequenced in a study of cytomegalovirus exposure and HLA in healthy donors. The primer mix had 60 Vbeta and 13 Jbeta primers. Libraries were prepared by immunoSEQ multiplex PCR; TCRdb keeps only in-frame clonotypes and omits some of them. The sample lists 130,000 to 150,000 clones, approximately 70% occurring once. The sample taken for sequencing was PBMCs. These receptor sequences come from a woman aged 18-29 years in good health and CMV-seronegative.

This chain connects TRBV7-9 to TRBJ2-2; TRBD1 agrees at 11 bases. From germline, CDR1 is SEHNR and CDR2 FQNEAQ (reference sequence). The CDR3 is made up of 15 amino acids. Unmatched junction bases numbered 2, after V lost 5 bases and J lost 3 bases. The CDR3 sequence: CASSAGQGDTGELFF. In DNA form, the CDR3 reads TGTGCCAGCAGCGCGGGACAGGGGGACACCGGGGAGCTGTTTTTT. Together with reference TRBV7-9 and TRBJ2-2, the CDR3 gives the full variable domain: DTGVSQNPRHKITKRGQNVTFRCDPISEHNRLYWYRQTLGQGPEFLTYFQNEAQLEKSRLLSDRFSAERPKGSFSTLEIQRTEQGDSAMYLCASSAGQGDTGELFFGEGSRLTVL.

The chain recombines TRBV27 with TRBJ1-4; D is possibly TRBD1 (6 bases). V was shortened by 9 bases and J by 8 bases, with 16 bases between the two germline ends. The V gene's germline CDR1 is MNHEY and CDR2 SMNVEV (reference sequence). This CDR3 is built from 13 residues. CDR3 loop: CASQKQGREKLFF. CDR3 sequence (DNA): TGTGCCAGTCAAAAACAGGGCCGGGAAAAACTGTTTTTT.

This chain links TRBV27 with TRBJ1-2, with 11 bases matching TRBD1. V shed 5 bases and J 6 bases; nucleotides not matched to a gene: 5. This CDR3 contains 14 residues. The germline V gene encodes CDR1 MNHEY and CDR2 SMNVEV (reference sequence). The CDR3 DNA sequence: TGTGCCAGCAGTCTTCGGGGACAGGGGGATGGCTACACCTTC. Its protein is CASSLRGQGDGYTF.

The chain carries TRBV6-5 and TRBJ1-1, with a tentative D call TRBD1 (6 bases). This CDR3 comprises 13 residues. Trimming stripped 5 bases from V and 4 bases from J, with 11 bases between. Per the germline V gene, CDR1 is MNHEY and CDR2 is SVGAGI. CDR3 nucleotide sequence: TGTGCCAGCAGTACAGGGATCGGCACTGAAGCTTTCTTT. This codes for CASSTGIGTEAFF.

Comments on this clone: Relative to the germline gene, one junction end is altered; a read error may explain this. The sample has other DNA sequences that encode this CDR3 too. The V call is TRBV18, the J call TRBJ1-2; 8 bases line up with TRBD1. The CDR3 spans 13 residues. Germline assignment: CDR1 KGHSH and CDR2 LQKENI. The CDR3 is CASSDRGTYGYTF. DNA of the CDR3: TGCGCCAGCTCAGACAGGGGTACCTATGGCTACACCTTC.

This clone has more than one count but fewer than ten. This rearrangement joins TRBV28 to TRBJ2-7; the D gene is possibly TRBD2 (6 bases). Trimming pared 10 bases from V and 3 bases from J, leaving 13 bases between. CDR3 length: 12 amino acids. Germline values: CDR1 MDHEN, CDR2 SYDVKM. The CDR3 loop is CATQTSYYEQYF. For the CDR3, the DNA is TGTGCCACCCAGACTAGTTACTACGAGCAGTACTTC.

This sequence joins TRBV25-1 and TRBJ2-6; 7 bases match TRBD2. Per germline, CDR1 MGHDK and CDR2 SYGVNS. With V trimmed by 4 bases and J by 0 bases, 3 bases remained unmatched. The CDR3 is 16 residues long. The CDR3 DNA reads TGTGCCAGCAGTGCGGGGGGATCCTCTGGGGCCAACGTCCTGACTTTC. This translates into CASSAGGSSGANVLTF. Using reference TRBV25-1 and TRBJ2-6 for the parts outside the CDR3, the full variable domain is EADIYQTPRYLVIGTGKKITLECSQTMGHDKMYWYQQDPGMELHLIHYSYGVNSTEKGDLSSESTVSRIRTEHFPLTLESARPSHTSQYLCASSAGGSSGANVLTFGAGSRLTVL.

A note on this clone: This specimen includes other DNA sequences encoding the same CDR3. This chain joins TRBV6-1 and TRBJ2-7, with D hard to call. CDR1 and CDR2 (germline): MNHNS, SASEGT. V dropped 4 bases and J dropped 3 bases, with 10 bases sitting between them. There are 13 residues in the CDR3. The CDR3 DNA follows: TGTGCCAGCAGTGTACGACTGGACTACGAGCAGTACGTC. This encodes CASSVRLDYEQYV.

V usage is TRBV30 and J usage is TRBJ1-1, with a weak D call TRBD1 (5 bases). The CDR3 runs to 13 residues. Looked up from germline, CDR1 is GTSNPN and CDR2 is SVGIG (reference sequence). V dropped 2 bases and J dropped 2 bases, with 9 bases sitting between them. As DNA, the CDR3 is TGTGCCTGGAGTCGATGGGGCAACACTGAAGCTTTCTTT. Protein sequence: CAWSRWGNTEAFF.

V usage is TRBV6-1 and J usage is TRBJ2-3; a weak D match, TRBD1 (7 bases). Germline lookup yields CDR1 MNHNS and CDR2 SASEGT. Trimming pared 3 bases from V and 4 bases from J, leaving 17 bases between. There are 16 residues in the CDR3. DNA of the CDR3: TGTGCCAGCAGTGAGGCGACAGGGCGGGGAGCAGATACGCAGTATTTT. Translating gives CASSEATGRGADTQYF.

CDR3 sequence (DNA): TGTGCCAGCAGCTCGTGGGAGGGGGGCACAGATACGCAGTATTTT. Amino acid sequence: CASSSWEGGTDTQYF. The chain joins TRBV7-2 to TRBJ2-3; a possible D gene is TRBD2 (7 bases). This CDR3 is 15 amino acids long. Trimming removed 4 bases from V and 1 base from J, with 12 bases in between. Germline CDR1 reads SGHTA; CDR2 reads FQGNSA. Based on the CDR3 plus reference TRBV7-2 and TRBJ2-3, the full variable domain is GAGVSQSPSNKVTEKGKDVELRCDPISGHTALYWYRQSLGQGLEFLIYFQGNSAPDKSGLPSDRFSAERTGGSVSTLTIQRTQQEDSAVYLCASSSWEGGTDTQYFGPGTRLTVL.

This clone has only one observation. The genes are TRBV5-1 and TRBJ1-1; the match to TRBD1 covers 9 bases. The trim removed 1 base at V and 2 bases at J, leaving 15 bases unmatched. This CDR3 is built from 19 residues. Germline loops: CDR1 SGHRS, CDR2 YFSETQ. DNA of the CDR3: TGCGCCAGCAGCTTGTGGTGGGGACAGGGACCGATTAATAACACTGAAGCTTTCTTT. It codes for CASSLWWGQGPINNTEAFF.

This clone was recorded a few times. The chain combines TRBV29-1 with TRBJ1-3; the D is unclear. This CDR3 is built from 14 residues. Germline V gives CDR1 SQVTM, CDR2 ANQGSEA. V shed 2 bases and J shed 4 bases, with 12 bases lying between them. CDR3 in DNA: TGCAGCGTTGAAAGAGGGAGGTCGGGAAACACCATATATTTT. Amino acids: CSVERGRSGNTIYF.

The V gene is TRBV6-1, the J gene TRBJ1-5; the match to TRBD1 covers 7 bases. J gave up 11 bases and V 6 bases, and 16 bases lay outside the gene matches. CDR1 MNHNS and CDR2 SASEGT come from the germline V gene. The CDR3 spans 15 residues. CDR3 in DNA: TGTGCCAGCAGGGAGGATCTGGGGACAGTGAGGTCCCAGCATTTT. It yields the protein CASREDLGTVRSQHF.

The chain uses TRBV4-1 and TRBJ2-7; maybe TRBD1 (5 bases). From germline, CDR1 is MGHRA and CDR2 YSYEKL. Trimming took off 1 base at V and 0 bases at J, with 19 bases between the two ends. CDR3 length: 18 residues. The CDR3 nucleotides read TGCGCCAGCAGCCAAGGGTGGCAGGGTCCCTTCTACTCCTACGAGCAGTACTTC. Amino acids: CASSQGWQGPFYSYEQYF.

Concerning this clone itself: One end of the junction is discordant with germline, which a read error may explain. Here the CDR3 DNA reads TGTGCCAGCAGTCCAGGGGCCGGGAACTCTGGGGCCAACGGCCTGACTTTC. This gives the protein CASSPGAGNSGANGLTF. J is TRBJ2-6 and V is TRBV28, with D possibly TRBD1 on 6 matching bases. The CDR3 has 17 amino acids. The germline gives CDR1 MDHEN, CDR2 SYDVKM.

This chain links TRBV7-2 with TRBJ1-5; D is unresolved. Germline V gives CDR1 SGHTA, CDR2 FQGNSA. This CDR3 is built from 16 residues. Trimming took off 1 base at V and 5 bases at J, with 15 bases between the two ends. The CDR3 sequence is CASSLGVQRLDQPQHF. DNA for the CDR3: TGTGCCAGCAGCTTAGGTGTCCAGAGGCTTGATCAGCCCCAGCATTTT.

A few counts support this clone. V gene TRBV4-1 combines with J gene TRBJ2-1, with D perhaps TRBD1 (5 bases). The CDR3 is made up of 14 amino acids. Trimming cost V 2 bases and J 7 bases, with 12 bases left between them. The germline V gene encodes CDR1 MGHRA and CDR2 YSYEKL. The CDR3 region is CASSQSDIGNEQFF. DNA of the CDR3: TGCGCCAGCAGCCAATCGGACATCGGGAATGAGCAGTTCTTC.

The V and J genes are TRBV18 and TRBJ1-3; maybe TRBD1 (5 bases). Trimming removed 3 bases at V and 3 bases at J, with 12 bases between. This CDR3 spans 15 amino acids. Germline CDR1 KGHSH, CDR2 LQKENI. Written as DNA, the CDR3 is TGTGCCAGCTCACCCCAGCCGGGGGATGGAAACACCATATATTTT. The encoded protein is CASSPQPGDGNTIYF. Variable domain in full (rest from reference TRBV18 and TRBJ1-3): NAGVMQNPRHLVRRRGQEARLRCSPMKGHSHVYWYRQLPEEGLKFMVYLQKENIIDESGMPKERFSAEFPKEGPSILRIQQVVRGDSAAYFCASSPQPGDGNTIYFGEGSWLTVV.

This chain joins TRBV19 and TRBJ1-1, with no clear D. The V end was cut by 8 bases, the J end by 5 bases, with 15 bases between. There are 13 residues in the CDR3. From germline, CDR1 is LNHDA and CDR2 SQIVND (reference sequence). CDR3 nucleotide sequence: TGTGCCAGTGGCCTCGGGATAAGGACTGAAGCTTTCTTT. Translating it yields CASGLGIRTEAFF.

Regarding this clone: In the same sample, other DNA sequences code for this CDR3. The CDR3 loop is CASSWTGESNQPQHF. The DNA of the CDR3 is TGTGCCAGTAGTTGGACAGGAGAGAGCAATCAGCCCCAGCATTTT. This chain joins TRBV19 and TRBJ1-5; TRBD1 matches 7 bases. Germline CDR1 LNHDA, CDR2 SQIVND (reference sequence). The trim removed 5 bases at V and 1 base at J, leaving 5 bases unmatched. CDR3 length equals 15 residues.

Concerning this clone: The sample has other DNA sequences that encode this CDR3 too. The chain is built from TRBV9 and TRBJ1-2; the match to TRBD1 covers 9 bases. Germline V gene data show CDR1 as SGDLS and CDR2 as YYNGEE. V gave up 4 bases and J gave up 3 bases; unmatched junction bases: 4. The CDR3 is made up of 14 amino acids. The CDR3 coding sequence is TGTGCCAGCAGCCCGGGACAGGGAGACTATGGCTACACCTTC. The encoded protein is CASSPGQGDYGYTF.

This sequence joins TRBV19 and TRBJ2-6; TRBD1 is a possible D gene (6 bases). In germline, CDR1 is LNHDA, CDR2 SQIVND (reference sequence). Trimming pared 4 bases from V and 0 bases from J, leaving 13 bases between. This CDR3 contains 17 residues. CDR3 sequence reads: CASSRRQESSGANVLTF. CDR3 DNA sequence: TGTGCCAGTAGTAGGCGACAGGAAAGCTCTGGGGCCAACGTCCTGACTTTC.

This chain joins TRBV14 and TRBJ2-7; 9 positions match TRBD1. CDR3 length equals 15 residues. The V gene end was trimmed by 3 bases and the J gene end by 3 bases; junction bases not matched to a gene: 6. Germline CDR1 SGHDN, CDR2 FVKESK. For the CDR3, the DNA is TGTGCCAGCAGCCACTGGGGACAGGGCGACTACGAGCAGTACTTC. Translating it yields CASSHWGQGDYEQYF. Full variable domain (remainder filled in from reference TRBV14 and TRBJ2-7): EAGVTQFPSHSVIEKGQTVTLRCDPISGHDNLYWYRRVMGKEIKFLLHFVKESKQDESGMPNNRFLAERTGGTYSTLKVQPAELEDSGVYFCASSHWGQGDYEQYFGPGTRLTVT.

The sample holds one count of this clone. J is TRBJ2-2 and V is TRBV5-1; D is ambiguous. The CDR3 extends over 14 amino acids. Germline V gene data show CDR1 as SGHRS and CDR2 as YFSETQ. With 0 bases removed from V and 2 bases from J, the gap between germline ends came to 5 bases. CDR3 region: CASSLDSNTGELFF. The DNA of the CDR3 is TGCGCCAGCAGCTTGGACAGTAACACCGGGGAGCTGTTTTTT. The whole variable domain, remainder taken from reference TRBV5-1 and TRBJ2-2, is KAGVTQTPRYLIKTRGQQVTLSCSPISGHRSVSWYQQTPGQGLQFLFEYFSETQRNKGNFPGRFSGRQFSNSRSEMNVSTLELGDSALYLCASSLDSNTGELFFGEGSRLTVL.

This clone came up once. This chain uses TRBV7-9 with TRBJ2-6; weak D call: TRBD1 (6 bases). CDR3 size: 18 residues. CDR1 and CDR2 (germline): SEHNR, FQNEAQ (reference sequence). V was shortened by 4 bases and J by 0 bases, with 16 bases between the two germline ends. The CDR3 spells CASSSRWGTYSGANVLTF. The CDR3 DNA reads TGTGCCAGCAGCTCGAGGTGGGGGACATACTCTGGGGCCAACGTCCTGACTTTC.

This clone was observed a single time. J is TRBJ1-4 and V is TRBV10-1; TRBD1 matches 7 bases. Germline V gene lookup returns CDR1 WNHNN and CDR2 SYGVQD (reference sequence). The CDR3 loop spans 13 amino acids. The V segment lost 5 bases and the J segment 6 bases; nucleotides outside the gene matches: 3. CDR3 region: CASSNGQDEKLFF. CDR3 bases: TGCGCCAGCAGTAACGGACAGGATGAAAAACTGTTTTTT.

This chain links TRBV15 with TRBJ1-6, with 7 bases matching TRBD1. CDR1 is LNHNV and CDR2 is YYDKDF in the germline V gene (reference sequence). With 4 bases clipped from V and 8 bases from J, the junction kept 5 bases outside the gene matches. CDR3 size: 14 residues. CDR3 region: CATSTDREHSPLHF. CDR3 DNA: TGTGCCACCAGCACCGACAGGGAACATTCACCCCTCCACTTT.

This clone has a single count. The chain couples TRBV6-5 to TRBJ1-2; maybe TRBD1 (6 bases). V was shortened by 5 bases and J by 1 base, with 8 bases between the two germline ends. The germline V gene encodes CDR1 MNHEY and CDR2 SVGAGI. The CDR3 length is 13 residues. The CDR3 bases are TGTGCCAGCAGTGCACAGGGTAACTATGGCTACACCTTC. It codes for CASSAQGNYGYTF.

The chain uses TRBV11-2 and TRBJ2-7, with unresolved D. Germline V gene sequence: CDR1 SGHAT, CDR2 FQNNGV. The V and J ends lost 1 base and 0 bases respectively, with 7 bases between them. There are 14 residues in the CDR3. CDR3 loop: CASSLGWGSYEQYV. The CDR3 nucleotides read TGTGCCAGCAGCTTAGGATGGGGCTCCTACGAGCAGTACGTC.